Each of the 27 T cell receptor beta chains below was sequenced from the same sample in a study of CD8+CD57+ T cells in acquired aplastic anemia (dated 2018 in TCRdb). TCRdb names Illumina HiSeq 2000 as the instrument used. TCR beta VDJ combination and CDR3 sequence profiling used genomic DNA as the template. TCRdb ran its own pipeline on the public reads, namely fastp trimming at Q25 and MiXCR clone calling, and kept in-frame beta chains. Every entry covers one CDR3 protein and lists the most common genes and DNA from its rows. In all, the sample holds 250,000 to 300,000 distinct CDR3 sequences, and 45% to 65% of those were seen once. The ten top clones hold 1.3% of the sample. Flow cytometry had shown CD8+CD57+ cell expansion in the patients selected for sequencing. What was sequenced was sorted CD4+, CD8+, or CD8+CD57+ T cells (not recorded which) from PBMCs. Source of these receptors: a human donor with aplastic anemia.

This clonotype was detected many times. The V and J genes are TRBV2 and TRBJ2-7, with D perhaps TRBD1 (6 bases). The CDR3 is made up of 14 amino acids. The ends were cut back, 6 bases at V and 2 bases at J, with 14 bases in the middle. Germline CDR1 SNHLY, CDR2 FYNNEI. The CDR3 region is CASREHRDTYEQYF. The CDR3 DNA follows: TGTGCCAGCAGGGAACACAGGGATACCTACGAGCAGTACTTC.

This clonotype was detected many times. The gene calls are TRBV6-1 and TRBJ1-1; D gene ambiguous. V was pared by 5 bases and J by 3 bases, with 10 bases between. From germline, CDR1 is MNHNS and CDR2 SASEGT. This CDR3 comprises 13 residues. The CDR3 DNA reads TGTGCCAGCAGTAAGGAACACTACACTGAAGCTTTCTTT. Protein: CASSKEHYTEAFF.

The rearrangement joins TRBV5-1 to TRBJ2-5; 13 nucleotides line up with TRBD2. Germline CDR1 reads SGHRS; CDR2 reads YFSETQ. The ends lost 4 bases at V and 4 bases at J; junction bases unmatched: 10. The CDR3 totals 17 residues. The CDR3 DNA is TGCGCCAGCAGCCCAGGGACTAGCGGGGTGGGCCGAGAGACCCAGTACTTC. This translates into CASSPGTSGVGRETQYF.

This sequence joins TRBV7-2 and TRBJ1-1; TRBD1 is a possible D gene (6 bases). This CDR3 spans 15 amino acids. V shed 2 bases and J shed 2 bases, with 12 bases lying between them. The germline CDR1 and CDR2 sequences are SGHTA and FQGNSA. In nucleotides, the CDR3 is TGTGCCAGCAGCTTAACGGGGGGCAGTAACACTGAAGCTTTCTTT. It is translated as CASSLTGGSNTEAFF.

V usage is TRBV6-1 and J usage is TRBJ1-5, with 7 bases that match TRBD1. This CDR3 contains 15 residues. CDR1 MNHNS and CDR2 SASEGT come from the germline V gene. J lost 4 bases, V lost 0 bases, and 3 bases had no gene match. Here the CDR3 DNA reads TGTGCCAGCAGTGAAGCAGGGACAGAGAATCAGCCCCAGCATTTT. The encoded protein is CASSEAGTENQPQHF.

The chain joins TRBV15 to TRBJ2-1; TRBD2 matches 8 bases. The CDR3 covers 13 residues. Germline trimming cut 8 bases from V and 3 bases from J; bases unmatched to any gene: 3. The germline V gene has CDR1 LNHNV and CDR2 YYDKDF (reference sequence). CDR3 sequence (DNA): TGTGCCACCCGGGGACTAGGCTACAATGAGCAGTTCTTC. Its protein is CATRGLGYNEQFF.

The gene calls are TRBV7-8 and TRBJ2-7; D possibly matches TRBD1 or TRBD2 (5 bases each). The length of the CDR3 is 14 residues. The germline V gene has CDR1 SGHVS and CDR2 FQNEAQ. Trimming removed 3 bases from V and 5 bases from J, with 14 bases in between. CDR3 coding DNA: TGTGCCAGCAGCTTGACAGTAGCGCCTAACGAGCAGTACTTC. Its protein product is CASSLTVAPNEQYF.

The chain couples TRBV7-9 to TRBJ2-6; D ambiguous. CDR3 length equals 17 residues. CDR1 is SEHNR, CDR2 FQNEAQ, per germline (reference sequence). Trimming stripped 5 bases from V and 1 base from J, with 15 bases between. The CDR3 is CASSLTTGPSGANVLTF. CDR3 coding DNA: TGTGCCAGCAGCCTCACTACCGGACCATCTGGGGCCAACGTCCTGACTTTC.

The chain carries TRBV10-3 and TRBJ2-3; possible D gene TRBD1, 5 bases. Looked up from germline, CDR1 is ENHRY and CDR2 is SYGVKD. V lost 10 bases and J 1 base, leaving 24 bases between the germline ends. This CDR3 has 17 amino acids. CDR3 coding DNA: TGTGCCAGCACCCTCAAGGGGTGGGCTCGAGGCACAGATACGCAGTATTTT. Residues: CASTLKGWARGTDTQYF.

In this sample, this clonotype turned up once. The germline gene is not matched at one end of the junction; a read error may be the cause. The chain carries TRBV19 and TRBJ2-7; no firm D call. This CDR3 has 15 residues. Germline V gene data show CDR1 as LNHDA and CDR2 as SQIVND (reference sequence). CDR3: CASSLAPLNSYEQYF. Here the CDR3 DNA reads TGCGCCAGCAGCTTGGCCCCACTGAACTCCTACGAGCAGTACTTT.

The table lists this clonotype with many counts. V is TRBV6-1 and J is TRBJ1-1; 7 bases align to TRBD1. This CDR3 region has 17 residues. V lost 5 bases and J lost 0; bases outside the gene matches: 12. CDR1 and CDR2 (germline): MNHNS, SASEGT. The chain's CDR3 is CASSFLSTGTVNTEAFF. CDR3 DNA sequence: TGTGCCAGCAGTTTCCTTAGTACCGGGACAGTGAACACTGAAGCTTTCTTT.

V gene TRBV24-1 combines with J gene TRBJ1-6; D may be TRBD1 (6 bases). This CDR3 is built from 18 residues. In germline, CDR1 is KGHDR, CDR2 SFDVKD. Trimming cost V 4 bases and J 10 bases, with 25 bases left between them. The CDR3 here is CATSDRTSGGARRSPLHF. The DNA of the CDR3 is TGTGCCACCAGTGACCGGACTAGCGGGGGGGCGCGGAGATCACCCCTCCACTTT.

CDR3 in amino acids: CASRSTDSYNSPLHF. CDR3 nucleotide sequence: TGTGCCAGCAGGTCGACAGACTCCTATAATTCACCCCTCCACTTT. The chain joins TRBV12-3 or TRBV12-4 to TRBJ1-6; D may be TRBD1 (5 bases). V lost 6 bases and J lost 0, with 9 bases in between. The length of the CDR3 is 15 residues.

The CDR3 DNA sequence: TGTGCCAGCAGTGAATTCGTAGGGGGCAACTATGGCTACACCTTC. It is translated as CASSEFVGGNYGYTF. The chain links TRBV25-1 to TRBJ1-2, with 7 bases matching TRBD1. Germline assignment: CDR1 MGHDK and CDR2 SYGVNS. V trimming: 1 base; J trimming: 2 bases; junction bases outside the gene matches: 4. The CDR3 runs 15 residues.

V is TRBV12-3 or TRBV12-4 and J is TRBJ2-7; TRBD1 or TRBD2 may be the D gene (5 bases each). V was cut by 5 bases and J by 6 bases, with 17 bases left in between. CDR3 size: 14 residues. Here the CDR3 DNA reads TGTGCCAGCAGTCCGGGCCTCGGGGCCTTCGAGCAGTACTTC. It encodes CASSPGLGAFEQYF.

The genes are TRBV29-1 and TRBJ2-7; a weak D match, TRBD1 (6 bases). From germline, CDR1 is SQVTM and CDR2 ANQGSEA. The CDR3 has 14 residues. Trimming left V 4 bases short and J 0 bases short, with 13 bases between. CDR3 coding DNA: TGCAGCGTTGTGGCGCAGGGGAGCTCCTACGAGCAGTACTTC. This encodes CSVVAQGSSYEQYF.

This clonotype came up many times. The chain carries TRBV5-1 and TRBJ2-5, with 7 bases that match TRBD2. Germline V gene data show CDR1 as SGHRS and CDR2 as YFSETQ. This CDR3 comprises 15 residues. V gave up 2 bases and J gave up 2 bases; unmatched junction bases: 6. CDR3 sequence reads: CASSFGPGGQETQYF. CDR3 sequence (DNA): TGCGCCAGCAGCTTCGGACCGGGAGGACAAGAGACCCAGTACTTC.

V gene TRBV6-5 combines with J gene TRBJ1-1; D is undetermined. V was cut by 6 bases and J by 0 bases, with 11 bases left in between. Germline CDR1 and CDR2: MNHEY and SVGAGI. This CDR3 comprises 14 residues. CDR3 nucleotides: TGTGCCAGCAGGGTTATGAGTCTGAACACTGAAGCTTTCTTT. Translated, it gives CASRVMSLNTEAFF.

V and J are TRBV15 and TRBJ2-7; D may correspond to TRBD1 or TRBD2 (5 bases each). The length of the CDR3 is 11 residues. Deletions cut 9 bases from V and 5 bases from J, with 11 bases between. Germline CDR1 and CDR2: LNHNV and YYDKDF (reference sequence). In DNA form, the CDR3 reads TGTGCCACGAGGGGTGGGGACGAGCAGTACTTC. Translation: CATRGGDEQYF.

The chain carries TRBV2 and TRBJ2-6, with D perhaps being TRBD1 or TRBD2 (5 bases each). Germline CDR1 SNHLY, CDR2 FYNNEI. The length of the CDR3 is 14 residues. V was clipped by 0 bases and J by 8 bases, with 8 bases between them. The CDR3 reads CASSEARGPNVLTF. CDR3 nucleotide sequence: TGTGCCAGCAGTGAAGCACGGGGCCCCAACGTCCTGACTTTC.

V gene TRBV2 combines with J gene TRBJ1-1; 11 nucleotides match TRBD1. The V segment lost 3 bases and the J segment 0 bases; nucleotides outside the gene matches: 9. This CDR3 contains 18 residues. Germline V gives CDR1 SNHLY, CDR2 FYNNEI. For the CDR3, the DNA is TGTGCCAGCAGTGACGGGACAGGGGGACTTCTGATGAACACTGAAGCTTTCTTT. Protein sequence: CASSDGTGGLLMNTEAFF.

V gene TRBV5-1 combines with J gene TRBJ2-2; tentative D call: TRBD2 (5 bases). CDR1 is SGHRS, CDR2 YFSETQ, per germline. The V end was cut by 0 bases, the J end by 3 bases, with 9 bases between. This CDR3 has 15 residues. CDR3 sequence: CASSLEPRDTGELFF. Written as DNA, the CDR3 is TGCGCCAGCAGCTTGGAACCGCGGGACACCGGGGAGCTGTTTTTT. Together with reference TRBV5-1 and TRBJ2-2, the CDR3 gives the full variable domain: KAGVTQTPRYLIKTRGQQVTLSCSPISGHRSVSWYQQTPGQGLQFLFEYFSETQRNKGNFPGRFSGRQFSNSRSEMNVSTLELGDSALYLCASSLEPRDTGELFFGEGSRLTVL.

Remarks on this clonotype: A junction end diverges from the germline sequence, so it may reflect a read error. The rearrangement joins TRBV5-1 to TRBJ1-1; D uncertain. Germline loops: CDR1 SGHRS, CDR2 YFSETQ. The CDR3 runs 16 residues. This chain's CDR3 is CASSLGGVSMNTEASF. CDR3 in DNA: TGCGCCAGCAGCTTGGGCGGGGTGTCCATGAACACTGAAGCTTCCTTT. Complete variable domain (other parts from reference TRBV5-1 and TRBJ1-1): KAGVTQTPRYLIKTRGQQVTLSCSPISGHRSVSWYQQTPGQGLQFLFEYFSETQRNKGNFPGRFSGRQFSNSRSEMNVSTLELGDSALYLCASSLGGVSMNTEASFGQGTRLTVV.

The chain employs TRBV20-1 and TRBJ2-7, with 8 bases lining up with TRBD2. Germline V gene lookup returns CDR1 DFQATT and CDR2 SNEGSKA (reference sequence). The V segment lost 5 bases and the J segment 0 bases; nucleotides outside the gene matches: 9. This CDR3 region has 15 residues. The CDR3 DNA is TGCAGTGCTGGAGCAGGCGGGGGGTTCTCCTACGAGCAGTACTTC. Its translation is CSAGAGGGFSYEQYF.

This clonotype was counted a few times. V usage is TRBV20-1 and J usage is TRBJ1-5, with D maybe TRBD1 (6 bases). Between the trimmed V and J ends, which lost 5 bases and 4 bases, there was a span of 12 bases. The CDR3 has 13 amino acids. In germline, CDR1 is DFQATT, CDR2 SNEGSKA (reference sequence). CDR3 residues: CSAARDKNQPQHF. As DNA, the CDR3 is TGCAGTGCTGCCCGGGACAAAAATCAGCCCCAGCATTTT.

This chain uses TRBV29-1 with TRBJ1-1; D unclear. The CDR3 extends over 13 amino acids. The V end was cut by 4 bases, the J end by 1 base, with 10 bases between. CDR1 is SQVTM and CDR2 is ANQGSEA in the germline V gene. Written as DNA, the CDR3 is TGCAGCGTTGTTATTACGGGGAACACTGAAGCTTTCTTT. Translating it yields CSVVITGNTEAFF.

The CDR3 sequence is CSVEWTSGNNEQFF. The CDR3 DNA is TGCAGCGTTGAATGGACTAGCGGCAACAATGAGCAGTTCTTC. The gene calls are TRBV29-1 and TRBJ2-1; 10 bases map to TRBD2. This CDR3 is 14 amino acids long. The V and J ends lost 2 bases and 5 bases, in that order; junction bases with no gene match: 3. CDR1 is SQVTM and CDR2 is ANQGSEA in the germline V gene.